A selection of T cell receptor beta chains follows, all from one sample in a study of shared clonotypes between healthy human individuals. Method: immunoSEQ multiplex PCR; TCRdb's copy keeps in-frame clones and lacks some. The table lists approximately 2,000,000 clones, 93% of them singletons. Sequencing was done on a sample of naive CD8+ T cells from PBMCs. Every receptor here comes from a man younger than 35 in good health. Some clones in this sample may be carry-over from other donors' samples. The CDR3 runs from the conserved cysteine through the conserved F or W. A D gene is named only where the DNA matches it firmly.

d_gene: TRBD1; v_gene: TRBV5-1; j_gene: TRBJ2-7; CDR3aa: CASSLWTGNYEQYF; CDR3nt: TGCGCCAGCAGCCTGTGGACAGGGAACTACGAGCAGTACTTC
d_gene: -; v_gene: TRBV5-6; j_gene: TRBJ2-7; CDR3aa: CASSLGFGYEQYF; CDR3nt: TGTGCCAGCAGCTTAGGGTTCGGCTACGAGCAGTACTTC
d_gene: TRBD1; v_gene: TRBV11-2; j_gene: TRBJ1-4; CDR3aa: CASSPFDRGGEKLFF; CDR3nt: TGTGCCAGCAGCCCTTTCGACAGGGGCGGTGAAAAACTGTTTTTT
d_gene: TRBD2; v_gene: TRBV13; j_gene: TRBJ2-1; CDR3aa: CASRTSSLNEQFF; CDR3nt: TGTGCCAGCAGGACTAGCAGCCTTAATGAGCAGTTCTTC
d_gene: -; v_gene: TRBV27; j_gene: TRBJ2-7; CDR3aa: CASSLSTAGSRYEQYF; CDR3nt: TGTGCCAGCAGTTTATCGACGGCAGGGTCTCGCTACGAGCAGTACTTC
d_gene: -; v_gene: TRBV10-1; j_gene: TRBJ2-7; CDR3aa: CAIPRRFGDEQYF; CDR3nt: TGCGCCATCCCGCGAAGGTTCGGGGACGAGCAGTACTTC
d_gene: -; v_gene: TRBV28; j_gene: TRBJ2-5; CDR3aa: CASSPGRTYQETQYF; CDR3nt: TGTGCCAGCAGCCCGGGACGGACGTACCAAGAGACCCAGTACTTC
d_gene: TRBD2; v_gene: TRBV11-2; j_gene: TRBJ2-7; CDR3aa: CASSLGEGGTRSYEQYF; CDR3nt: TGTGCCAGCAGCTTAGGTGAGGGAGGGACTAGGTCCTACGAGCAGTACTTC
d_gene: TRBD2; v_gene: TRBV7-9; j_gene: TRBJ2-2; CDR3aa: CASSLRTSGSPGELFF; CDR3nt: TGTGCCAGCAGCTTACGGACTAGCGGGAGCCCTGGGGAGCTGTTTTTT
d_gene: -; v_gene: TRBV5-4; j_gene: TRBJ2-7; CDR3aa: CASSYRETYEQYF; CDR3nt: TGTGCCAGCAGCTACAGGGAGACCTACGAGCAGTACTTC